This T cell receptor (beta chain) is drawn from a study of shared clonotypes between healthy human individuals. Study-level information: Aged between 18 and 49, the donors were two women and three men.

The CDR3 length is 13 residues. Deletions cut 9 bases from V and 3 bases from J, with 12 bases between. Germline CDR1 is LNHDA and CDR2 is SQIVND (reference sequence). The method was immunoSEQ multiplex PCR; TCRdb's version includes in-frame clones alone and lacks a portion of them. Among millions of clones, 85% to 95% were seen once, and the ten largest hold more than 0.12%. From CD4+ cells came CD45RA+ naive and CD45RA-negative memory subsets. The TCR was taken from a man aged 18 to 35 in good health. The V call is TRBV19, the J call TRBJ1-5, with D possibly TRBD1 on 6 matching bases. The sample comprised naive CD4+ T cells sorted from blood. Subset specified: CD45RA+ positively selected. For the CDR3, the DNA is TGTGCCAGCCGTAGGGGGTTCAATCAGCCCCAGCATTTT. Protein sequence: CASRRGFNQPQHF.